A single sample gave rise to the 19 T cell receptor beta chains below, sequenced in a study of shared clonotypes between healthy human individuals. CD45RO negativity and positive selection for CCR7 defined naive CD8 cells, a population that excluded terminally differentiated effector memory CD45RA+ cells. The assay was immunoSEQ multiplex PCR, and TCRdb's table has in-frame clones only and misses some. The table includes roughly 2,000,000 clones, roughly 93% detected once. Sequencing was carried out using naive CD8+ T cells from PBMCs. The receptors were gathered from a man younger than 35 in good health. Some clones in this sample may be carry-over from other donors' samples.

The V gene is TRBV7-9, the J gene TRBJ2-5, with D maybe TRBD1 (6 bases). The tail of the sequence fits TRBJ2-7 better, so the J call may be wrong. The germline V gene encodes CDR1 SEHNR and CDR2 FQNEAQ (reference sequence). The CDR3 consists of 14 residues. DNA of the CDR3: TGTGCCAGCAGCTTCTCCGGGACACCCTACGAGCAGTACTTC. This codes for CASSFSGTPYEQYF.

Only one count was recorded for this clone. This chain links TRBV28 with TRBJ2-6; perhaps TRBD1 as D (7 bases). The V and J ends lost 3 bases and 0 bases respectively, with 9 bases between them. Looked up from germline, CDR1 is MDHEN and CDR2 is SYDVKM. This CDR3 region has 16 residues. CDR3 bases: TGTGCCAGCAGTTTGCAGGGGGGCTCTGGGGCCAACGTCCTGACTTTC. Translation gives CASSLQGGSGANVLTF.

The chain joins TRBV5-5 to TRBJ1-1, with 10 bases identical to TRBD1. The ends lost 4 bases at V and 4 bases at J; junction bases unmatched: 4. The CDR3 is 14 residues long. Per germline, CDR1 SGHKS and CDR2 YYEKEE (reference sequence). The DNA for the CDR3 is TGTGCCAGCAGCGTAGGGACAGGGGTCACTGAAGCTTTCTTT. Protein sequence: CASSVGTGVTEAFF.

The chain carries TRBV27 and TRBJ2-7; D not certain. The CDR3 contains 17 residues. The ends were cut back, 5 bases at V and 5 bases at J, with 25 bases in the middle. The V gene's germline CDR1 is MNHEY and CDR2 SMNVEV (reference sequence). The CDR3 here is CASSPQQLQDRYHEQYF. In DNA form, the CDR3 reads TGTGCCAGCAGTCCCCAGCAGCTTCAGGACCGATATCACGAGCAGTACTTC.

The V gene is TRBV6-5, the J gene TRBJ2-3, with TRBD2 identical over 10 bases. This CDR3 spans 16 amino acids. The trim removed 0 bases at V and 5 bases at J, leaving 5 bases unmatched. Germline-derived CDR1 and CDR2 are MNHEY and SVGAGI. The CDR3: CASSYSLAGGVDTQYF. CDR3 sequence (DNA): TGTGCCAGCAGTTACTCTTTAGCGGGAGGTGTAGATACGCAGTATTTT.

The V and J genes are TRBV28 and TRBJ1-5; D call uncertain. The V and J ends lost 1 base and 6 bases respectively, with 13 bases between them. CDR3 length: 15 residues. Germline CDR1 and CDR2: MDHEN and SYDVKM. CDR3 DNA sequence: TGTGCCAGCAGTTTATATTATGACGCTACTCAGCCCCAGCATTTT. Translating it yields CASSLYYDATQPQHF.

The J gene is TRBJ2-1, the V gene TRBV5-1; D could derive from TRBD1 or TRBD2 (5 bases each). The CDR3 length is 15 residues. Germline lookup yields CDR1 SGHRS and CDR2 YFSETQ. The V gene lost 9 bases and the J gene lost 3 bases, with 19 bases spanning the gap. DNA of the CDR3: TGCGCCACCCCCTTTTGGGACGGCGTCTACAATGAGCAGTTCTTC. It specifies CATPFWDGVYNEQFF. Complete variable domain (other parts from reference TRBV5-1 and TRBJ2-1): KAGVTQTPRYLIKTRGQQVTLSCSPISGHRSVSWYQQTPGQGLQFLFEYFSETQRNKGNFPGRFSGRQFSNSRSEMNVSTLELGDSALYLCATPFWDGVYNEQFFGPGTRLTVL.

V gene TRBV9 combines with J gene TRBJ1-2; a possible D gene is TRBD1 (5 bases). This CDR3 has 19 amino acids. V lost 1 base and J 4 bases, leaving 26 bases between the germline ends. CDR1 is SGDLS, CDR2 YYNGEE, per germline. The CDR3 nucleotides are TGTGCCAGCAGCGTATCCAGGGAACCACCCTCACCCCTCTCCTATGGCTACACCTTC. This codes for CASSVSREPPSPLSYGYTF.

A note on this clone: Other DNA sequences in this specimen translate into the identical CDR3. The chain joins TRBV19 to TRBJ1-1; TRBD1 might be the D (6 bases). From germline, CDR1 is LNHDA and CDR2 SQIVND (reference sequence). CDR3 length: 14 amino acids. Trimming took 1 base from V and 4 from J, leaving 10 bases between them. CDR3 in amino acids: CASSIGGGGTEAFF. In DNA, the CDR3 is TGTGCCAGTAGTATAGGAGGAGGGGGCACTGAAGCTTTCTTT.

CDR3 sequence reads: CASRDYTEAFF. The CDR3 region has the DNA TGCGCCAGCAGGGATTACACTGAAGCTTTCTTT. J is TRBJ1-1 and V is TRBV10-2, with D unclear. The germline V gene has CDR1 WSHSY and CDR2 SAAADI. The germline V and J ends were trimmed by 6 bases and 3 bases, with 5 bases remaining between them. This CDR3 comprises 11 residues.

The CDR3 nucleotides are TGTGCCAGCAGCCAAGAAGACAGGGTCCATCAGCCCCAGCATTTT. Its translation: CASSQEDRVHQPQHF. The chain joins TRBV4-2 to TRBJ1-5, with TRBD1 matching over 7 bases. The CDR3 length is 15 residues. From germline, CDR1 is LGHNA and CDR2 YNFKEQ. J gave up 5 bases and V 0 bases, and 4 bases lay outside the gene matches.

J is TRBJ2-1 and V is TRBV11-2; 8 bases match TRBD1. The CDR3 is made up of 15 amino acids. The V gene end was trimmed by 4 bases and the J gene end by 6 bases; junction bases not matched to a gene: 8. Germline loops: CDR1 SGHAT, CDR2 FQNNGV. CDR3 protein: CASSSGTGSVNEQFF. CDR3 coding DNA: TGTGCCAGCAGCTCGGGGACAGGTTCCGTCAATGAGCAGTTCTTC.

The V and J genes are TRBV13 and TRBJ1-1; D is unresolved. The CDR3 length is 16 residues. V was shortened by 5 bases and J by 4 bases, with 20 bases between the two germline ends. Germline V lookup: CDR1 PRHDT, CDR2 FYEKMQ (reference sequence). CDR3: CASSPGILRSGTEAFF. The DNA for the CDR3 is TGTGCCAGCAGCCCCGGGATCCTAAGGTCGGGCACTGAAGCTTTCTTT. Full variable domain (outside the CDR3, taken from reference TRBV13 and TRBJ1-1): AAGVIQSPRHLIKEKRETATLKCYPIPRHDTVYWYQQGPGQDPQFLISFYEKMQSDKGSIPDRFSAQQFSDYHSELNMSSLELGDSALYFCASSPGILRSGTEAFFGQGTRLTVV.

The chain employs TRBV4-1 and TRBJ1-5, with 9 bases lining up with TRBD1. The germline gives CDR1 MGHRA, CDR2 YSYEKL. The V gene end was trimmed by 4 bases and the J gene end by 1 base; junction bases not matched to a gene: 5. The CDR3 is 16 residues long. The CDR3 sequence is CASSPNRGLSNQPQHF. Written as DNA, the CDR3 is TGCGCCAGCAGCCCGAACAGGGGGCTGAGCAATCAGCCCCAGCATTTT.

The chain recombines TRBV6-1 with TRBJ1-5, with D uncertain. Germline assignment: CDR1 MNHNS and CDR2 SASEGT. Trimming took off 8 bases at V and 9 bases at J, with 8 bases between the two ends. CDR3 length equals 10 residues. CDR3: CASEGRPQHF. The CDR3 bases are TGTGCCAGCGAGGGCCGGCCCCAGCATTTT.

The CDR3 nucleotides are TGTGCCAGCAGTCACGAGTATAGAGCTGGAAACACCATATATTTT. Its translation: CASSHEYRAGNTIYF. The V gene is TRBV4-2, the J gene TRBJ1-3, with no clear D. The CDR3 has 15 residues. The ends were cut back, 6 bases at V and 2 bases at J, with 14 bases in the middle. Looked up from germline, CDR1 is LGHNA and CDR2 is YNFKEQ.

The chain has TRBV28 and TRBJ2-7, with 8 bases fitting TRBD2. Losses at the gene ends were 4 bases for V and 3 bases for J; bases not matched to a gene: 2. Germline loops: CDR1 MDHEN, CDR2 SYDVKM. CDR3 length: 13 residues. In DNA, the CDR3 is TGTGCCAGCAGTTCGACTAGCGTCTACGAGCAGTACTTC. Translated: CASSSTSVYEQYF.

On this clone itself: At the DNA level, this CDR3 is encoded by other sequences in the same sample as well. The V and J genes are TRBV19 and TRBJ1-1, with a weak D call TRBD1 (6 bases). V dropped 2 bases and J dropped 5 bases, with 9 bases sitting between them. CDR3 length equals 13 residues. Germline CDR1 is LNHDA and CDR2 is SQIVND (reference sequence). This chain's CDR3 is CASSIRGGTEAFF. The CDR3 bases are TGTGCCAGTAGTATAAGGGGGGGGACTGAAGCTTTCTTT.

This chain joins TRBV5-6 and TRBJ1-6, with 10 bases aligning to TRBD1. The CDR3 consists of 14 residues. Germline V gives CDR1 SGHDT, CDR2 YYEEEE. J was trimmed by 8 bases and V by 4 bases; bases with no gene match: 3. DNA of the CDR3: TGTGCCAGCAGCCCTGGACAGGGGGATTCACCCCTCCACTTT. Translating gives CASSPGQGDSPLHF.